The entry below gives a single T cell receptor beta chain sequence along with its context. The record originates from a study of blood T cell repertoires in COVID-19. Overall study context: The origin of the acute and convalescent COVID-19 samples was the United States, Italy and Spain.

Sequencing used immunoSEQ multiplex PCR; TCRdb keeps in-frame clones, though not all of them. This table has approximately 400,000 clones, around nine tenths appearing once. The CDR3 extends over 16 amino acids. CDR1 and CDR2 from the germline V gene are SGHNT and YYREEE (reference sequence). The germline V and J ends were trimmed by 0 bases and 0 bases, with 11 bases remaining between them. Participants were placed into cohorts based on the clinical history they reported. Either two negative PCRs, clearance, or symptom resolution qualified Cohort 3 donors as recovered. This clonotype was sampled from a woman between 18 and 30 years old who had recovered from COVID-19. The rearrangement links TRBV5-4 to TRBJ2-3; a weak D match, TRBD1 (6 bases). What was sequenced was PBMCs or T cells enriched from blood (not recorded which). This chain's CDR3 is CASSLVGGISTDTQYF. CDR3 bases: TGTGCCAGCAGCTTGGTAGGGGGAATTAGCACAGATACGCAGTATTTT.